Detailed here is one T cell receptor (beta chain). Its antigen is still unknown. The data were obtained in a study of CD8 T cells in Susac syndrome. From blood CD8+ and CD4+ T cells, TCR beta sequences were generated. The multiple sclerosis control group comprised treatment-naive patients with stable or active relapsing-remitting disease. With random hexamers, reverse transcription was performed on about 0.5 to 1 ug of RNA. Across 54 Vbeta and 13 Jbeta, immunoSEQ multiplex PCR amplified TCR beta CDR3. One entry per CDR3 protein results from TCRdb running MiXCR on the immunoSEQ multiplex PCR reads. Here the sample spans some 400,000 distinct CDR3 sequences, roughly 85% being singletons. The CDR3 spans 14 residues. The V gene end was trimmed by 3 bases and the J gene end by 4 bases; junction bases not matched to a gene: 4. Germline CDR1 reads LNHDA; CDR2 reads SQIVND (reference sequence). Study observations and caveats: TCR sequencing and HLA analysis covered a relatively small number of individuals.

The TCR originated in a human donor with multiple sclerosis. Sequenced sample: CD8+ T cells from PBMCs. The V gene is TRBV19, the J gene TRBJ1-1; 8 bases match TRBD1. The CDR3 DNA is TGTGCCAGTAGTATCCCCGGGACAGGCACTGAAGCTTTCTTT. Its translation: CASSIPGTGTEAFF. Combining the CDR3 with reference TRBV19 and TRBJ1-1 gives the whole variable domain DGGITQSPKYLFRKEGQNVTLSCEQNLNHDAMYWYRQDPGQGLRLIYYSQIVNDFQKGDIAEGYSVSREKKESFPLTVTSAQKNPTAFYLCASSIPGTGTEAFFGQGTRLTVV.